This entry lists 26 T cell receptor beta chains sequenced from one sample in a study of OX40 agonist ivuxolimab in advanced cancers. Repertoires were generated with immunoSEQ multiplex PCR, while TCRdb's copy carries only in-frame clones and drops some. The sample records tens of thousands of clones, around 87% being singletons. The starting material was CD4+ or CD8+ T cells sorted from blood, obtained in a trial of the OX40 agonist ivuxolimab. All receptors derive from an adult with an advanced solid tumor such as melanoma, head and neck, liver or kidney cancer.

This chain joins TRBV7-2 and TRBJ2-5; possible D gene TRBD2, 6 bases. Germline loops: CDR1 SGHTA, CDR2 FQGNSA. This CDR3 is 14 amino acids long. V was trimmed by 6 bases and J by 4 bases, leaving 15 bases between them. CDR3: CASSAGTPRETQYF. The CDR3 DNA reads as TGTGCCAGCAGTGCCGGGACTCCCCGAGAGACCCAGTACTTC.

The V and J genes are TRBV7-2 and TRBJ1-1, with a possible D match to TRBD1 (6 bases). The CDR3 is made up of 15 amino acids. V dropped 4 bases and J dropped 2 bases, with 14 bases sitting between them. The germline gives CDR1 SGHTA, CDR2 FQGNSA. CDR3 sequence: CASSSRGGPNTEAFF. The DNA of the CDR3 is TGTGCCAGCAGCTCCCGGGGGGGCCCAAACACTGAAGCTTTCTTT.

V and J are TRBV7-8 and TRBJ2-1; D uncertain. Per germline, CDR1 SGHVS and CDR2 FQNEAQ. This CDR3 is built from 14 residues. Trimming stripped 5 bases from V and 6 bases from J, with 14 bases between. CDR3 nucleotide sequence: TGTGCCAGCAGCCCCGAGACCTTGGGCAATGAGCAGTTCTTC. Its protein product is CASSPETLGNEQFF.

The rearrangement uses TRBV5-4 and TRBJ1-5; D gene uncertain. Germline V CDR1 and CDR2: SGHNT, YYREEE (reference sequence). The CDR3 contains 13 residues. V dropped 4 bases and J dropped 9 bases, with 14 bases sitting between them. The CDR3 DNA follows: TGTGCCAGCAGCCCAGGTAGTAGAGGGCCCCAGCATTTT. The encoded protein is CASSPGSRGPQHF.

For this clone: Other DNA sequences in the sample encode the same CDR3. The rearrangement joins TRBV6-5 to TRBJ2-3; D may be TRBD2 (6 bases). Germline V gene lookup returns CDR1 MNHEY and CDR2 SVGAGI. The CDR3 length is 16 residues. V gave up 4 bases and J gave up 5 bases, with 19 bases separating them. CDR3 DNA: TGTGCCAGCAGTTCCGGACTGGCGGGAAACCAAGATACGCAGTATTTT. Translating gives CASSSGLAGNQDTQYF.

This rearrangement joins TRBV18 to TRBJ2-2, with a tentative D call TRBD1 (5 bases). V lost 3 bases and J lost 1, with 12 bases in between. Germline V gene sequence: CDR1 KGHSH, CDR2 LQKENI. The CDR3 totals 16 residues. The CDR3 sequence: CASSPYQQVNTGELFF. CDR3 in DNA: TGTGCCAGCTCACCTTATCAACAGGTGAACACCGGGGAGCTGTTTTTT.

Comment on this clone: Other DNA sequences from this sample encode an identical CDR3 as well. The chain uses TRBV25-1 and TRBJ2-2; a possible D gene is TRBD2 (6 bases). CDR1 is MGHDK, CDR2 SYGVNS, per germline. CDR3 length equals 15 residues. Trimming cost V 3 bases and J 4 bases, with 12 bases left between them. In DNA form, the CDR3 reads TGTGCCAGCAGTGATCGGGGGAGAAGCACCGGGGAGCTGTTTTTT. This codes for CASSDRGRSTGELFF.

The V call is TRBV14, the J call TRBJ1-2; D remains unclear. Trimming took off 2 bases at V and 7 bases at J, with 17 bases between the two ends. Germline CDR1 reads SGHDN; CDR2 reads FVKESK. This CDR3 is built from 15 residues. CDR3 nucleotide sequence: TGTGCCAGCAGCCAATCGGCCACCCGAAGGAGTGGCTACACCTTC. Translated, it gives CASSQSATRRSGYTF.

V is TRBV19 and J is TRBJ1-1, with D possibly TRBD1 on 5 matching bases. The germline V gene has CDR1 LNHDA and CDR2 SQIVND (reference sequence). V lost 5 bases, J lost 2 bases, and 6 bases lay in between. This CDR3 is built from 12 residues. The CDR3 loop reads CASSWTNTEAFF. The CDR3 bases are TGTGCCAGTAGTTGGACAAACACTGAAGCTTTCTTT.

The V call is TRBV6-6, the J call TRBJ1-4, with D unresolved. V lost 6 bases to trimming and J lost 0 bases, with 11 bases between them. Germline V CDR1 and CDR2: MNHNY, SVGAGI (reference sequence). The CDR3 runs 15 residues. The CDR3 nucleotides read TGTGCCAGCAGCCGCAGACCTGCAACTAATGAAAAACTGTTTTTT. Translating it yields CASSRRPATNEKLFF.

A single count supports this clone. The rearrangement joins TRBV7-9 to TRBJ2-7, with D possibly being TRBD2 (5 bases). The CDR3 is 13 residues long. The ends were cut back, 6 bases at V and 7 bases at J, with 16 bases in the middle. The germline CDR1 and CDR2 sequences are SEHNR and FQNEAQ (reference sequence). The CDR3 here is CASSRETTGEQYF. The CDR3 DNA follows: TGTGCCAGCAGTCGGGAAACCACGGGAGAGCAGTACTTC.

The chain couples TRBV5-6 to TRBJ1-3; tentative D call: TRBD1 (5 bases). Germline lookup yields CDR1 SGHDT and CDR2 YYEEEE. V shed 2 bases and J shed 1 base, with 13 bases lying between them. There are 16 residues in the CDR3. The DNA of the CDR3 is TGTGCCAGCAGCTTCCGGACAAATCTTTCTGGAAACACCATATATTTT. Protein sequence: CASSFRTNLSGNTIYF. The full variable domain, completed using reference TRBV5-6 and TRBJ1-3, is DAGVTQSPTHLIKTRGQQVTLRCSPKSGHDTVSWYQQALGQGPQFIFQYYEEEERQRGNFPDRFSGHQFPNYSSELNVNALLLGDSALYLCASSFRTNLSGNTIYFGEGSWLTVV.

This rearrangement joins TRBV7-2 to TRBJ2-6; 8 nucleotides align to TRBD1. This CDR3 region has 16 residues. J gave up 4 bases and V 0 bases, and 2 bases lay outside the gene matches. Germline-derived CDR1 and CDR2 are SGHTA and FQGNSA. CDR3 nucleotide sequence: TGTGCCAGCAGCTTAGCGGGACAGGTGGGGGCCAACGTCCTGACTTTC. Translation gives CASSLAGQVGANVLTF.

The rearrangement joins TRBV19 to TRBJ2-7; 12 nucleotides line up with TRBD2. Trimming took 1 base from V and 3 from J; bases not matched to a gene: 4. The V gene's germline CDR1 is LNHDA and CDR2 SQIVND (reference sequence). The CDR3 extends over 16 amino acids. Written as DNA, the CDR3 is TGTGCCAGTAGTATAGGACTAGCGGGAGCTTTCTACGAGCAGTACTTC. This gives the protein CASSIGLAGAFYEQYF.

This clone was counted between two and nine times. The chain is built from TRBV6-1 and TRBJ1-2; D perhaps matches TRBD1 (6 bases). The CDR3 is made up of 13 amino acids. Per germline, CDR1 MNHNS and CDR2 SASEGT. V lost 4 bases and J lost 6, with 12 bases in between. CDR3 in DNA: TGTGCCAGCAGTGCCGGGGGCTTCAATGGCTACACCTTC. Protein product: CASSAGGFNGYTF.

The V gene is TRBV7-2, the J gene TRBJ2-5; D is unclear. The J call is in doubt because the DNA end fits TRBJ2-7 better. Germline CDR1 and CDR2: SGHTA and FQGNSA. This CDR3 has 12 residues. CDR3 coding DNA: TGTGCCAGCAGCTTAGGTCGAGCCGAGCAGTACTTC. Its protein is CASSLGRAEQYF.

This clone was recorded only once. This chain joins TRBV28 and TRBJ2-7; 9 nucleotides line up with TRBD1. The trim removed 5 bases at V and 3 bases at J, leaving 8 bases unmatched. From germline, CDR1 is MDHEN and CDR2 SYDVKM. CDR3 size: 15 residues. CDR3 residues: CASSPLGQGNYEQYF. The CDR3 nucleotides are TGTGCCAGCAGTCCACTGGGACAGGGAAACTACGAGCAGTACTTC.

V gene TRBV25-1 combines with J gene TRBJ2-3; D is perhaps TRBD1 (6 bases). The CDR3 spans 15 residues. CDR1 and CDR2 from the germline V gene are MGHDK and SYGVNS. Trimming removed 4 bases from V and 4 bases from J, with 15 bases in between. CDR3 residues: CASSAGRGAADTQYF. CDR3 DNA: TGTGCCAGCAGTGCTGGCAGGGGTGCTGCAGATACGCAGTATTTT.

The gene calls are TRBV9 and TRBJ2-1; weak D call: TRBD2 (6 bases). CDR1 is SGDLS, CDR2 YYNGEE, per germline. V was shortened by 1 base and J by 3 bases, with 11 bases between the two germline ends. This CDR3 contains 15 residues. DNA for the CDR3: TGTGCCAGCAGCGTATCGGCGGGATTCTACAATGAGCAGTTCTTC. This translates into CASSVSAGFYNEQFF.

The chain uses TRBV7-8 and TRBJ1-5; TRBD1 might be the D (5 bases). The germline CDR1 and CDR2 sequences are SGHVS and FQNEAQ. The CDR3 is 15 amino acids. V dropped 3 bases and J dropped 0 bases, with 9 bases sitting between them. CDR3 nucleotides: TGTGCCAGCAGCTTCGGGGGAAGTAGCAATCAGCCCCAGCATTTT. This translates into CASSFGGSSNQPQHF.

The chain carries TRBV21-1 and TRBJ1-2; TRBD1, the table's D call, lacks a check against the DNA. TRBV21-1 is annotated as a pseudogene. The CDR3 runs 16 residues. CDR3 sequence reads: CASSWDSTATNYGYTF. CDR3 in DNA: TGTGCCAGCAGCTGGGACAGCACCGCTACTAACTATGGCTACACCTTC.

CDR3 coding DNA: TGTGCCAGCAGTGAAGGCTATGTTTCTGAAGCTTTCTTT. It yields the protein CASSEGYVSEAFF. This sequence joins TRBV6-1 and TRBJ1-1; D gene ambiguous. V was pared by 1 base and J by 6 bases, with 9 bases between. Germline V gene data show CDR1 as MNHNS and CDR2 as SASEGT. The length of the CDR3 is 13 residues.

This chain connects TRBV21-1 to TRBJ1-1; the DNA was not compared with TRBD1, the D call given in the table. TRBV21-1 is termed a pseudogene. The CDR3 loop spans 14 amino acids. CDR3 amino acids: CASSKEIQNTEAFF. CDR3 DNA: TGTGCCAGCAGCAAAGAGATACAGAACACTGAAGCTTTCTTT.

This rearrangement joins TRBV11-2 to TRBJ1-1, with 8 nucleotides matching TRBD1. Germline trimming cut 5 bases from V and 2 bases from J; bases unmatched to any gene: 10. This CDR3 comprises 16 residues. Germline V gene lookup returns CDR1 SGHAT and CDR2 FQNNGV. CDR3 DNA: TGTGCCAGCAGCAAGACAGGGGAGGTTCCAAACACTGAAGCTTTCTTT. It specifies CASSKTGEVPNTEAFF.

The chain is built from TRBV6-1 and TRBJ1-5; D is ambiguous. The CDR3 extends over 15 amino acids. Deletions cut 6 bases from V and 1 base from J, with 13 bases between. Per the germline V gene, CDR1 is MNHNS and CDR2 is SASEGT. The CDR3 sequence: CASRGSGKSNQPQHF. The CDR3 nucleotides are TGTGCCAGCAGGGGGAGCGGTAAGAGCAATCAGCCCCAGCATTTT.

As regards this clone: Other DNA sequences in the same sample also yield this CDR3. V is TRBV20-1 and J is TRBJ2-5; D is uncertain. The CDR3 runs 10 residues. The V end was cut by 3 bases, the J end by 4 bases, with 3 bases between. Germline values: CDR1 DFQATT, CDR2 SNEGSKA (reference sequence). The CDR3 DNA follows: TGCAGTGCTAGGAGAGAGACCCAGTACTTC. This codes for CSARRETQYF.